A single T cell receptor beta chain is shown here with its context. Its antigen is undetermined. The source of the sample is a study of OX40 agonist ivuxolimab in advanced cancers. Overall study: Patients were given ivuxolimab, an antibody that agonizes OX40 (CD134).

Generated by immunoSEQ multiplex PCR, the TCRdb table keeps only in-frame clones and is missing some. This sample has around 40,000 clones, with 75% to 85% found just once. Germline V gives CDR1 SGHVS, CDR2 FQNEAQ. The CDR3 totals 17 residues. General study points: Circulating CD4+ and CD8+ T cells showed clonal expansion by week 6 at 0.1 to 3.0 mg/kg.

The rearrangement joins TRBV7-8 to TRBJ2-5; 10 bases agree with TRBD1. The DNA end is a closer match to TRBJ2-7, so the J assignment may be wrong. The clonotype originates from an adult with an advanced solid tumor such as melanoma, head and neck, liver or kidney cancer. The sample was CD4+ or CD8+ T cells sorted from blood, taken in a trial of the OX40 agonist ivuxolimab. This CDR3 reads CASSSLETGGFTYEQYF. The CDR3 coding sequence is TGTGCCAGCAGCTCATTAGAGACAGGGGGCTTTACCTACGAGCAGTACTTC.